This T cell receptor (beta chain) was recovered during a study of PD-L1 blockade in urothelial cancer. As for the study in general: Earlier, patients had received 0 to 3 chemotherapy regimens.

Only in-frame clones appear in the TCRdb table, and some are missing; sequencing was by immunoSEQ multiplex PCR. The sample includes tens of thousands of clones, 90% of them seen just once. The CDR3 totals 17 residues. The germline V gene has CDR1 SGDLS and CDR2 YYNGEE. V gave up 4 bases and J gave up 1 base; unmatched junction bases: 10. Time point specified: pretreatment peripheral blood. The specimen was PBMCs, collected around atezolizumab (anti-PD-L1) treatment. The receptor was isolated from a man between 65 and 85 years old with urothelial cancer. The J gene is TRBJ2-5, the V gene TRBV9; 10 bases are a match to TRBD2. CDR3 region: CASSPSGLAETQETQYF. CDR3 coding DNA: TGTGCCAGCAGCCCCAGCGGACTAGCGGAAACCCAAGAGACCCAGTACTTC.